A single sample gave rise to the 26 T cell receptor beta chains below, sequenced in a study of blood T cells in healthy people across ages. The authors ran a second PCR of roughly 7 to 11 cycles using a sample-barcoded 5' primer and a J-beta primer mix. Using its own MiXCR run on the 5' RACE reads, TCRdb lists one record per CDR3 protein. There are about a million distinct CDR3 sequences in the sample; 35% to 45% occur only once, and roughly 13% lies in the top ten. The material sequenced was blood. These receptors all come from a man aged 18 to 30 in good health.

This clonotype was seen more than once but under ten times. J is TRBJ1-1 and V is TRBV5-5, with D uncertain. Trimming removed 1 base from V and 3 bases from J, with 13 bases in between. CDR1 and CDR2 from the germline V gene are SGHKS and YYEKEE (reference sequence). This CDR3 has 15 residues. The chain's CDR3 is CASSLPVSVDTEAFF. The CDR3 DNA reads as TGTGCCAGCAGCTTGCCGGTGTCCGTGGACACTGAAGCTTTCTTT.

The chain is built from TRBV4-2 and TRBJ2-7, with 7 positions matching TRBD2. The CDR3 consists of 15 residues. The J segment lost 7 bases and the V segment lost 1 base, leaving 10 bases of the junction unmatched. CDR1 is LGHNA and CDR2 is YNFKEQ in the germline V gene. This chain's CDR3 is CASSQGGGEHNEQYF. The CDR3 nucleotides read TGTGCCAGCAGCCAAGGTGGGGGGGAACACAATGAGCAGTACTTC.

This clonotype was counted many times. The genes are TRBV6-5 and TRBJ2-7, with unresolved D. The CDR3 has 14 amino acids. The V and J ends lost 0 bases and 3 bases respectively, with 9 bases between them. The germline V gene encodes CDR1 MNHEY and CDR2 SVGAGI. The CDR3 here is CASSYSGPSYEQYF. In nucleotides, the CDR3 is TGTGCCAGCAGTTACTCCGGACCGAGCTACGAGCAGTACTTC.

This clonotype showed up just a few times. This chain connects TRBV24-1 to TRBJ2-1, with 8 nucleotides matching TRBD2. After removal of 9 bases from V and 9 bases from J, the junction contained 9 bases not matched to a gene. Germline-derived CDR1 and CDR2 are KGHDR and SFDVKD. The CDR3 runs 13 residues. The CDR3 loop is CATQREPGGEQFF. CDR3 coding DNA: TGTGCCACCCAGCGGGAGCCTGGCGGTGAGCAGTTCTTC.

CDR3 sequence reads: CSASEGPFRREPQHF. CDR3 sequence (DNA): TGCAGTGCTAGCGAGGGGCCATTCCGGCGAGAGCCCCAGCATTTT. The V call is TRBV20-1, the J call TRBJ1-5, with D perhaps TRBD1 (5 bases). CDR3 length equals 15 residues. V lost 3 bases and J 8 bases, leaving 20 bases between the germline ends. Germline assignment: CDR1 DFQATT and CDR2 SNEGSKA (reference sequence).

A note on this clonotype: A much larger clone lies one base from this, so it may be a read error. The chain uses TRBV6-1 and TRBJ2-7, with TRBD1 matching over 10 bases. This CDR3 has 15 residues. Germline V CDR1 and CDR2: MNHNS, SASEGT. CDR3 amino acids: CASSEATGGSDEQYF. The CDR3 region has the DNA TGTGCCAGCAGTGAAGCGACAGGGGGCTCCGACGAGCAGTACTTC.

The rearrangement links TRBV4-1 to TRBJ1-4, with D possibly TRBD1 on 5 matching bases. The V end was cut by 1 base, the J end by 5 bases, with 14 bases between. The CDR3 has 16 amino acids. CDR1 MGHRA and CDR2 YSYEKL come from the germline V gene. The CDR3, as DNA: TGCGCCAGCAGCCAAGTAATTGGGGACGGGAATGAAAAACTGTTTTTT. Protein product: CASSQVIGDGNEKLFF.

The V call is TRBV4-1, the J call TRBJ1-5, with D unresolved. The J call may not be correct, given that the DNA end is closer to TRBJ2-3. Germline V gene sequence: CDR1 MGHRA, CDR2 YSYEKL. The CDR3 covers 14 residues. DNA of the CDR3: TGCGCCAGCAGCCAAGCTGCGTTAAATCAGCCCCAGTATTTT. Its protein is CASSQAALNQPQYF.

The V gene is TRBV6-5, the J gene TRBJ2-3; 7 bases match TRBD2. The V gene end was trimmed by 4 bases and the J gene end by 2 bases; junction bases not matched to a gene: 12. Germline CDR1 reads MNHEY; CDR2 reads SVGAGI. The CDR3 is 17 residues long. The CDR3 sequence: CASSLSGTLANTDTQYF. Here the CDR3 DNA reads TGTGCCAGCAGTTTAAGCGGGACTCTGGCTAACACAGATACGCAGTATTTT.

V gene TRBV27 combines with J gene TRBJ2-5; perhaps TRBD1 as D (6 bases). This CDR3 spans 15 amino acids. Germline V CDR1 and CDR2: MNHEY, SMNVEV (reference sequence). V lost 3 bases and J lost 1, with 12 bases in between. The CDR3 DNA reads TGTGCCAGCAGTTTCCAGGGGCTCCCCCAAGAGACCCAGTACTTC. Protein product: CASSFQGLPQETQYF.

A word on this clonotype: Germline and junction disagree at one end, which may indicate a read error. The genes are TRBV7-9 and TRBJ2-1; D call uncertain. There are 15 residues in the CDR3. Germline CDR1 SEHNR, CDR2 FQNEAQ (reference sequence). The DNA of the CDR3 is TGTGCCAGCGGCTTAGGGTTAAGCTCCTACAATGAGCAGTTCTTC. It specifies CASGLGLSSYNEQFF.

This clonotype has more than one count but fewer than ten. The rearrangement joins TRBV20-1 to TRBJ2-3; 7 nucleotides agree with TRBD1. The CDR3 totals 14 residues. The germline CDR1 and CDR2 sequences are DFQATT and SNEGSKA (reference sequence). The junction had 9 bases not matched to a gene; V was cut back by 6 bases and J by 3 bases. The CDR3 is CSAEKTGRTDTQYF. CDR3 bases: TGCAGTGCCGAGAAGACAGGGCGAACAGATACGCAGTATTTT.

The J gene is TRBJ2-1, the V gene TRBV6-6; 10 nucleotides match TRBD2. Germline CDR1 is MNHNY and CDR2 is SVGAGI (reference sequence). V gave up 6 bases and J gave up 4 bases; unmatched junction bases: 12. There are 17 residues in the CDR3. Written as DNA, the CDR3 is TGTGCCAGCAGCCGCTTGAGGTCTAGCGGGAGTTACAATGAGCAGTTCTTC. Translating gives CASSRLRSSGSYNEQFF.

J is TRBJ1-2 and V is TRBV6-1; unclear D gene. Germline V CDR1 and CDR2: MNHNS, SASEGT. Trimming removed 3 bases at V and 7 bases at J, with 15 bases between. The CDR3 has 14 amino acids. The chain's CDR3 is CASSEGSLLVGYTF. CDR3 bases: TGTGCCAGCAGTGAGGGGTCTTTATTAGTTGGCTACACCTTC.

The chain employs TRBV27 and TRBJ1-5; no clear D. The CDR3 spans 15 residues. V was pared by 6 bases and J by 0 bases, with 12 bases between. Germline CDR1 reads MNHEY; CDR2 reads SMNVEV (reference sequence). The CDR3 here is CASSPPRVSNQPQHF. In DNA form, the CDR3 reads TGTGCCAGCAGCCCCCCGAGAGTTAGCAATCAGCCCCAGCATTTT.

V and J are TRBV12-3 or TRBV12-4 and TRBJ2-2, with D perhaps matching TRBD1 (6 bases). The CDR3 has 12 residues. The ends were cut back, 7 bases at V and 13 bases at J, with 16 bases in the middle. The CDR3 nucleotides are TGTGCCAGCACCCCGACAGGTCTACGGCTGTTTTTT. Translation: CASTPTGLRLFF.

The rearrangement links TRBV7-2 to TRBJ2-7; maybe TRBD1 (5 bases). V lost 3 bases to trimming and J lost 5 bases, with 14 bases between them. The CDR3 has 14 amino acids. Germline-derived CDR1 and CDR2 are SGHTA and FQGNSA. The CDR3 sequence: CASSFGTSRDEQYF. The CDR3 region has the DNA TGTGCCAGCAGCTTCGGCACCAGCAGGGACGAGCAGTACTTC.

The table lists this clonotype with a few counts. This chain links TRBV7-2 with TRBJ2-5; 7 bases fit TRBD2. J was trimmed by 4 bases and V by 6 bases; bases with no gene match: 8. Germline lookup yields CDR1 SGHTA and CDR2 FQGNSA. This CDR3 is built from 14 residues. The CDR3 sequence: CASSPGLVSETQYF. CDR3 DNA: TGTGCCAGCAGTCCCGGACTAGTATCAGAGACCCAGTACTTC.

This clonotype showed up just a few times. The chain couples TRBV6-6 to TRBJ1-6; D possibly corresponds to TRBD1 (6 bases). The CDR3 is 15 amino acids. The V end lost 4 bases, the J end lost 10 bases, and 17 bases lay between the germline ends. CDR1 MNHNY and CDR2 SVGAGI come from the germline V gene (reference sequence). The CDR3 DNA reads as TGTGCCAGCAGTTCTACAGGGTTAGGGAACTCACCCCTCCACTTT. Residues: CASSSTGLGNSPLHF.

This clonotype was found a few times. This chain links TRBV3-1 with TRBJ2-3, with D possibly being TRBD1 (6 bases). Germline V gives CDR1 LGHDT, CDR2 YNNKEL (reference sequence). CDR3 length: 16 residues. V lost 4 bases to trimming and J lost 1 base, with 15 bases between them. The CDR3 is CASSPPGVGGTDTQYF. The CDR3 coding sequence is TGTGCCAGCAGCCCCCCAGGGGTTGGCGGCACAGATACGCAGTATTTT.

This clonotype was counted only a few times. V is TRBV12-3 or TRBV12-4 and J is TRBJ2-7; the match to TRBD1 covers 7 bases. This CDR3 region has 13 residues. The V segment lost 5 bases and the J segment 5 bases; nucleotides outside the gene matches: 6. The CDR3 DNA reads as TGTGCCAGCAGTAGAACCGGGACAGACGAGCAGTACTTC. It is translated as CASSRTGTDEQYF.

V is TRBV7-9 and J is TRBJ2-3; TRBD1 is a possible D gene (6 bases). Germline CDR1 is SEHNR and CDR2 is FQNEAQ (reference sequence). This CDR3 contains 19 residues. Trimming removed 2 bases from V and 4 bases from J, with 25 bases in between. The CDR3 protein is CASSLLPLKGVRRADTQYF. The CDR3 coding sequence is TGTGCCAGCAGCTTATTGCCGTTGAAGGGGGTGAGGAGAGCAGATACGCAGTATTTT.

The chain recombines TRBV6-6 with TRBJ2-1; D gene uncertain. This CDR3 contains 15 residues. The V gene's germline CDR1 is MNHNY and CDR2 SVGAGI (reference sequence). Trimming removed 3 bases from V and 3 bases from J, with 12 bases in between. The CDR3 is CASSYTPGNYNEQFF. The CDR3 DNA reads TGTGCCAGCAGTTATACGCCAGGAAACTACAATGAGCAGTTCTTC.

The chain is built from TRBV20-1 and TRBJ2-3; D possibly corresponds to TRBD1 (5 bases). The CDR3 sequence is 16 residues long. The ends were cut back, 3 bases at V and 0 bases at J, with 16 bases in the middle. CDR1 and CDR2 (germline): DFQATT, SNEGSKA (reference sequence). CDR3 sequence (DNA): TGCAGTGCTAGTGGTATGACAGACTCTAGCACAGATACGCAGTATTTT. Its translation is CSASGMTDSSTDTQYF.

The rearrangement joins TRBV20-1 to TRBJ1-5, with D unclear. With 5 bases removed from V and 1 base from J, the gap between germline ends came to 6 bases. Germline V gives CDR1 DFQATT, CDR2 SNEGSKA (reference sequence). This CDR3 region has 12 residues. The CDR3 coding sequence is TGCAGTGCTCAGGACAGCAATCAGCCCCAGCATTTT. Protein: CSAQDSNQPQHF.

This clonotype turned up a few times. This chain links TRBV7-2 with TRBJ2-3; tentatively, D is TRBD2 (7 bases). V lost 5 bases, J lost 4 bases, and 16 bases lay in between. The CDR3 consists of 15 residues. Germline-derived CDR1 and CDR2 are SGHTA and FQGNSA. CDR3 nucleotide sequence: TGTGCCAGCAGCCAAGGGGGGGAGAGAGCAGATACGCAGTATTTT. Its protein is CASSQGGERADTQYF.